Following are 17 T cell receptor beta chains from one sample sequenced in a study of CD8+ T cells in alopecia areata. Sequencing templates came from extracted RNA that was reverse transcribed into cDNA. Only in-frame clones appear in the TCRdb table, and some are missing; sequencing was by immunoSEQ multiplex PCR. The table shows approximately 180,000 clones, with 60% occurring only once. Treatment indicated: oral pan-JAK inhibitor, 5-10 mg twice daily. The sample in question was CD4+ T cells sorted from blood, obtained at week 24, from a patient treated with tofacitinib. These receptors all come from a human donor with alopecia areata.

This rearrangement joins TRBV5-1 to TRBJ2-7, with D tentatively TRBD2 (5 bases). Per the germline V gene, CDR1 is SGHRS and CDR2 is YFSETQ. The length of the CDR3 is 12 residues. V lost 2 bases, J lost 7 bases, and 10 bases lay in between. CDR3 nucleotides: TGCGCCAGCAGCTTCACGAGAGGGGAGCAGTACTTC. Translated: CASSFTRGEQYF.

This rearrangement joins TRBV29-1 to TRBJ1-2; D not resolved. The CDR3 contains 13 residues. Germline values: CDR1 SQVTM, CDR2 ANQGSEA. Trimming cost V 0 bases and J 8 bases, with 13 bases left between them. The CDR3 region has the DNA TGCAGCGTTGAAGATCATGCCTCCCGAGGCTACACCTTC. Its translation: CSVEDHASRGYTF.

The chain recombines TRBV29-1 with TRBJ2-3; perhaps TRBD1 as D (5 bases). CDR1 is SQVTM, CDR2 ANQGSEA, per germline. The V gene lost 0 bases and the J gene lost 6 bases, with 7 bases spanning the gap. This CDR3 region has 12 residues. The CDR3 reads CSVEDTGDTQYF. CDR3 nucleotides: TGCAGCGTTGAAGATACAGGTGATACGCAGTATTTT.

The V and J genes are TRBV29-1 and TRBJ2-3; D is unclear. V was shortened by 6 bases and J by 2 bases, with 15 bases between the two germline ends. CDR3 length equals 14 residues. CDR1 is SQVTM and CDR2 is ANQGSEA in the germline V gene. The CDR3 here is CSVRRGPPTDTQYF. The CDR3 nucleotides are TGCAGCGTAAGGCGAGGACCGCCCACAGATACGCAGTATTTT.

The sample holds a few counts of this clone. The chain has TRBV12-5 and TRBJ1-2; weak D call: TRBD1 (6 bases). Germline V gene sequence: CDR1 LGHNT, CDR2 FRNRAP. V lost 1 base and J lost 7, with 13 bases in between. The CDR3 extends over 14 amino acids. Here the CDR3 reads CASGLAGVGRGYTF. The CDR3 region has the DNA TGTGCTAGTGGTTTGGCAGGGGTCGGGCGTGGCTACACCTTC.

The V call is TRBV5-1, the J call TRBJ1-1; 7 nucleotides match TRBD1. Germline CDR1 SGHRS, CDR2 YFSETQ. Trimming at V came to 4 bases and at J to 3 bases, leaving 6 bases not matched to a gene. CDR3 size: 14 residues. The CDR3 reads CASSSGQGDTEAFF. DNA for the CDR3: TGCGCCAGCAGCAGTGGTCAGGGGGACACTGAAGCTTTCTTT.

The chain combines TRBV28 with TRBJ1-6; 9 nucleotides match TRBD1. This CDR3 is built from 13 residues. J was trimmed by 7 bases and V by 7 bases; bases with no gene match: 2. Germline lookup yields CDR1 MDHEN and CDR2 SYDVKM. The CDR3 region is CASMTGGNSPLHF. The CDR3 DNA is TGTGCCAGCATGACAGGGGGGAATTCACCCCTCCACTTT.

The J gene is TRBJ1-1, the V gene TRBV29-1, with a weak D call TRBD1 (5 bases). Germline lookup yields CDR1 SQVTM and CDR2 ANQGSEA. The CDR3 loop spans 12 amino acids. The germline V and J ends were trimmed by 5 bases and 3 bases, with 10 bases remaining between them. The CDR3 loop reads CSVRKGYTEAFF. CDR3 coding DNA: TGCAGCGTTCGTAAGGGGTACACTGAAGCTTTCTTT.

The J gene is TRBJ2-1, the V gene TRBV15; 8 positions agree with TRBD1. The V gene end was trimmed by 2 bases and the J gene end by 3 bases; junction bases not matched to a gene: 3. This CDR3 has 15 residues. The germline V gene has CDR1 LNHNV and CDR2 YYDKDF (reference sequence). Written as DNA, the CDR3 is TGTGCCACCAGCAGACCCGGGACAGGCTACAATGAGCAGTTCTTC. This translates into CATSRPGTGYNEQFF.

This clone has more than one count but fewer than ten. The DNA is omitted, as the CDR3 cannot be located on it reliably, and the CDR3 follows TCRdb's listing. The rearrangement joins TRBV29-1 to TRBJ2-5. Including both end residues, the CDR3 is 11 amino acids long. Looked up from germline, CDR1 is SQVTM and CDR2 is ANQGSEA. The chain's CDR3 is CSFGQGETQYF.

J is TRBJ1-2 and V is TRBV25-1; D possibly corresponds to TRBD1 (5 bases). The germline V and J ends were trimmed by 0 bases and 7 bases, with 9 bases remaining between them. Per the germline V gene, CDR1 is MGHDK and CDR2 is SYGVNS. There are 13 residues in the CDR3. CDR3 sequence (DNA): TGTGCCAGCAGTGAATATGACAGAAGTGGCTACACCTTC. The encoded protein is CASSEYDRSGYTF.

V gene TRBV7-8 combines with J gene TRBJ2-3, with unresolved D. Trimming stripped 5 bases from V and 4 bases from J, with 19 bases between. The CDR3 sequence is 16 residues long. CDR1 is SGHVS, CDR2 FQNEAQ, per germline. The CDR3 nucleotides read TGTGCCAGCAGCCCCTTTCGTACTGGTCGGCCAGATACGCAGTATTTT. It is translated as CASSPFRTGRPDTQYF.

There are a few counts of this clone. The DNA for the CDR3 is TGTGCCAGCAGTCCCAAGGGGCTCTTGGAGAAAAAACTGTTTTTT. It is translated as CASSPKGLLEKKLFF. The chain employs TRBV2 and TRBJ1-4; possibly TRBD1 for D (5 bases). Germline V CDR1 and CDR2: SNHLY, FYNNEI. The CDR3 runs to 15 residues. Deletions cut 5 bases from V and 9 bases from J, with 19 bases between. Variable domain in full (rest from reference TRBV2 and TRBJ1-4): EPEVTQTPSHQVTQMGQEVILRCVPISNHLYFYWYRQILGQKVEFLVSFYNNEISEKSEIFDDQFSVERPDGSNFTLKIRSTKLEDSAMYFCASSPKGLLEKKLFFGSGTQLSVL.

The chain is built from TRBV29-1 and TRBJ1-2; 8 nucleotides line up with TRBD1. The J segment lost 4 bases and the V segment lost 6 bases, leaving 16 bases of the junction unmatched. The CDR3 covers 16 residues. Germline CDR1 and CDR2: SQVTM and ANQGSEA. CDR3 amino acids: CSVDAPTGGGGYGYTF. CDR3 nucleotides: TGCAGCGTCGACGCCCCCACAGGGGGAGGGGGCTATGGCTACACCTTC.

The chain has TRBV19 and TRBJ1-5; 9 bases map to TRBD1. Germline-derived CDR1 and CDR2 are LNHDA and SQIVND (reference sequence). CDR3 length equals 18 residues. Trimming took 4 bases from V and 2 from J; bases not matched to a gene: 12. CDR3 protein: CASSTRPGQGSGNQPQHF. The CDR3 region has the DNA TGTGCCAGTAGTACTCGGCCGGGACAGGGTTCTGGCAATCAGCCCCAGCATTTT.

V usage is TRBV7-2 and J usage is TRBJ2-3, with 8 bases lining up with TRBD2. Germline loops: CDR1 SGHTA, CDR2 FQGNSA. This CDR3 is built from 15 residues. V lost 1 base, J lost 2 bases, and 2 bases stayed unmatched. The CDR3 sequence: CASSLDGGATDTQYF. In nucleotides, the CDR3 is TGTGCCAGCAGCTTAGACGGGGGGGCCACAGATACGCAGTATTTT.

In DNA form, the CDR3 reads TGTGCCAGCAGTTTAACCCCACGGAACACTGAAGCTTTCTTT. Translating it yields CASSLTPRNTEAFF. The chain recombines TRBV27 with TRBJ1-1; D gene uncertain. This CDR3 spans 14 amino acids. The V end lost 2 bases, the J end lost 1 base, and 8 bases lay between the germline ends. The germline gives CDR1 MNHEY, CDR2 SMNVEV (reference sequence).